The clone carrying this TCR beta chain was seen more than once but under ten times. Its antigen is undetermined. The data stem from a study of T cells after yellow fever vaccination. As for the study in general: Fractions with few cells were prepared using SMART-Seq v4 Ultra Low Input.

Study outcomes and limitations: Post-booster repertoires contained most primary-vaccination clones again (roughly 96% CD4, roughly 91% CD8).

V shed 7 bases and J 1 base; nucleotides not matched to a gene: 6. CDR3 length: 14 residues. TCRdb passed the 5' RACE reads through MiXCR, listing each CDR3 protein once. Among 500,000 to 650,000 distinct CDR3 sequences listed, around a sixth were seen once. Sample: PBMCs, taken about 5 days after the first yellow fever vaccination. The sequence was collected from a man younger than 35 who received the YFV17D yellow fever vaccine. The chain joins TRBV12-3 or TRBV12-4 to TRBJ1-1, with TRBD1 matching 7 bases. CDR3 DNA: TGTGCCAGCACCAACCGGGACAGGAACACTGAAGCTTTCTTT. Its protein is CASTNRDRNTEAFF.